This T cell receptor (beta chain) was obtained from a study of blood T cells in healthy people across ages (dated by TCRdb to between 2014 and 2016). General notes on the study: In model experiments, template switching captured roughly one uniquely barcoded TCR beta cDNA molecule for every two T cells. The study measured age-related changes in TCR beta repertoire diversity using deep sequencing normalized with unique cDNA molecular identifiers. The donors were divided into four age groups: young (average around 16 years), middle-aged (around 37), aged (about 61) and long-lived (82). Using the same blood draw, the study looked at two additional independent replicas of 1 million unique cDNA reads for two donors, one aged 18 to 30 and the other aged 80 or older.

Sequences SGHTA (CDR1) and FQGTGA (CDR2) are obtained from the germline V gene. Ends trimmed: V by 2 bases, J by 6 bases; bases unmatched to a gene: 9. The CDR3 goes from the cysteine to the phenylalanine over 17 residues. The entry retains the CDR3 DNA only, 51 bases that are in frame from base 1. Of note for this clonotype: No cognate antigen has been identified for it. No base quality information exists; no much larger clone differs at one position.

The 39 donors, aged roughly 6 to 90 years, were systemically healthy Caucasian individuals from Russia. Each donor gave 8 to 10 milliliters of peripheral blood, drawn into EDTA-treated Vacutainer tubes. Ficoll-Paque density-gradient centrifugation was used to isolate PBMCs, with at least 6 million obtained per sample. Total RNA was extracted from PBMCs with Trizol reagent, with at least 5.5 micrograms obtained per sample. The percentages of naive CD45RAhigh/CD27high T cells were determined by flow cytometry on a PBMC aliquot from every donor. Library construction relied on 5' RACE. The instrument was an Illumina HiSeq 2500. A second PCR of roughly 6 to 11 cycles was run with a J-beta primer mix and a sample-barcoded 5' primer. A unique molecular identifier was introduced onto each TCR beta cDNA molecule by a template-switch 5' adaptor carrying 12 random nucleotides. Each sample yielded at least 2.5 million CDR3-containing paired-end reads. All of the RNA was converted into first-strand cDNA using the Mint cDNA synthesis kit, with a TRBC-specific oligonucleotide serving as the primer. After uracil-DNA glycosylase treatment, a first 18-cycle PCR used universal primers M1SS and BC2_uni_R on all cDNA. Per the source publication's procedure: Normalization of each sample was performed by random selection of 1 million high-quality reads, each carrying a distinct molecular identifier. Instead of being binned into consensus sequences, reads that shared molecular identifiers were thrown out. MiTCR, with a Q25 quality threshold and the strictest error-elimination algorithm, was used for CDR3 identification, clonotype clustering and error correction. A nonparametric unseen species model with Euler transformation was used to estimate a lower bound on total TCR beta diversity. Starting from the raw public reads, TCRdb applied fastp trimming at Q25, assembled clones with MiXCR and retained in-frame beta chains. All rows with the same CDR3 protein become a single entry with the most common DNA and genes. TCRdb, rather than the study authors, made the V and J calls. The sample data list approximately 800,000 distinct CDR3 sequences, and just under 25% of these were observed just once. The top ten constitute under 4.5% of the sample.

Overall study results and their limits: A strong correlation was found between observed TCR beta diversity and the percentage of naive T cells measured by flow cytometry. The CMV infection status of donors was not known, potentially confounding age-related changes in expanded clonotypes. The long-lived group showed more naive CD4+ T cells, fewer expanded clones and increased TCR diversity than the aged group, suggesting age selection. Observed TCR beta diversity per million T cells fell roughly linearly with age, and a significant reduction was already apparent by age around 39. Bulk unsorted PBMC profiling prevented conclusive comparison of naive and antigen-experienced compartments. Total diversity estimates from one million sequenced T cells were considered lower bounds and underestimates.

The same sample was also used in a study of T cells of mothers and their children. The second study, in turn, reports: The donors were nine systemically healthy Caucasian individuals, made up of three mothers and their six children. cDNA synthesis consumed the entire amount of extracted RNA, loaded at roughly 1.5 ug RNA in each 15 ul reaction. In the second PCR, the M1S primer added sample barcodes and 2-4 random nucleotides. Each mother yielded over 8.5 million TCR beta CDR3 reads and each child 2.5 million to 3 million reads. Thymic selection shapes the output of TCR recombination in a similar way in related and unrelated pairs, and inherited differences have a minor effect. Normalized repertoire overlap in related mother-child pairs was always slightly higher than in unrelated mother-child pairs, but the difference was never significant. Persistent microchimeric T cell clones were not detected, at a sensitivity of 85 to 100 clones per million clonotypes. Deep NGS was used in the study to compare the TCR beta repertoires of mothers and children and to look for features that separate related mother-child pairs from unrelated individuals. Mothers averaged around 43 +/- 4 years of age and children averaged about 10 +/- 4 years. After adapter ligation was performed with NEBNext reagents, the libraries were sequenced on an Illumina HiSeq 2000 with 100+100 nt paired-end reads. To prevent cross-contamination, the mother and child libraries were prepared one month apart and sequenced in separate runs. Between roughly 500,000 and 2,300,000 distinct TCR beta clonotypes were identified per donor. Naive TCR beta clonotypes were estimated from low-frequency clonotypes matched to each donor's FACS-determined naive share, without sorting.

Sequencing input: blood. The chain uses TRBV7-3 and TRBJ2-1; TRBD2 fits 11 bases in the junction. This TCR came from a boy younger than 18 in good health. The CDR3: CASSLFLASGGPNEQFF. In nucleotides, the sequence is TGTGCCAGCAGCTTATTTCTGGCTAGCGGGGGGCCCAATGAGCAGTTCTTC.